This T cell receptor (beta chain) was recorded in a study of blood T cell repertoires in COVID-19. CDR1 SGHNT and CDR2 YENEEA come from the germline V gene. The CDR3 is made up of 13 amino acids. Deletions cut 5 bases from V and 1 base from J, with 9 bases between. Measured with immunoSEQ multiplex PCR; TCRdb has only the in-frame clones, and not every one. The sample lists some 250,000 clones; around 82% were seen once. The sequence was obtained from an older man with acute or convalescent COVID-19. The sequenced material came from peripheral blood. The genes are TRBV11-3 and TRBJ2-7, with a weak D call TRBD1 (5 bases). Here the CDR3 DNA reads TGTGCCAGCAGCCCCGACAGTTCCTACGAGCAGTACTTC. Translation gives CASSPDSSYEQYF.